A single sample gave rise to the 14 T cell receptor beta chains below, sequenced in a study of vaccination effects on CD4 cells after COVID-19. Sequenced by immunoSEQ multiplex PCR; TCRdb stores in-frame clones only, minus some. The sample has some 69,000 clones, 65% to 85% seen once. Their cognate antigens are unknown. Prior to sequencing, the ViraFEST assay stimulated PBMC with viral peptide pools, which expanded the antigen-specific CD4+ T cells. After less than twelve days in culture, the CD4+ T cells were isolated. Nucleocapsid antibodies were negative in the vaccine recipients, who had never had SARS-CoV-2 infection. This specimen consisted of CD4+ T cells from PBMCs cultured with HCoV-NL63 spike peptides, obtained before COVID-19 vaccination. The receptors here all came from a human donor who received a COVID-19 vaccine.

This clone came up a few times. This sequence joins TRBV18 and TRBJ1-1; D may be TRBD1 (6 bases). Trimming took off 4 bases at V and 1 base at J, with 10 bases between the two ends. In germline, CDR1 is KGHSH, CDR2 LQKENI. The CDR3 covers 14 residues. CDR3 loop: CASSRQDPNTEAFF. The CDR3 DNA sequence: TGTGCCAGCTCACGACAGGACCCGAACACTGAAGCTTTCTTT. The full variable domain, in which reference TRBV18 and TRBJ1-1 provide the parts outside the CDR3, is NAGVMQNPRHLVRRRGQEARLRCSPMKGHSHVYWYRQLPEEGLKFMVYLQKENIIDESGMPKERFSAEFPKEGPSILRIQQVVRGDSAAYFCASSRQDPNTEAFFGQGTRLTVV.

J is TRBJ2-1 and V is TRBV18; unclear D gene. Trimming took 3 bases from V and 10 from J, leaving 13 bases between them. Germline lookup yields CDR1 KGHSH and CDR2 LQKENI. The CDR3 is 13 residues long. CDR3 bases: TGTGCCAGCTCACCGACTTCGGCTGTAGAGCAGTTCTTC. This encodes CASSPTSAVEQFF.

This rearrangement joins TRBV6-4 to TRBJ2-1; maybe TRBD1 (5 bases). Trimming pared 7 bases from V and 9 bases from J, leaving 19 bases between. This CDR3 comprises 14 residues. Germline CDR1 and CDR2: MRHNA and SNTAGT. CDR3 nucleotide sequence: TGTGCCAGCAAAGAAGGGCAGGGATACGGTGAGCAGTTCTTC. This sequence encodes CASKEGQGYGEQFF.

The chain couples TRBV15 to TRBJ1-2; D might be TRBD1 (5 bases). The CDR3 consists of 13 residues. The germline V gene has CDR1 LNHNV and CDR2 YYDKDF (reference sequence). The V end was cut by 1 base, the J end by 5 bases, with 8 bases between. The CDR3 region has the DNA TGTGCCACCAGCAGAGGGGGGGGATATGGCTACACCTTC. It specifies CATSRGGGYGYTF. Drawing the rest from reference TRBV15 and TRBJ1-2, the complete variable domain is DAMVIQNPRYQVTQFGKPVTLSCSQTLNHNVMYWYQQKSSQAPKLLFHYYDKDFNNEADTPDNFQSRRPNTSFCFLDIRSPGLGDTAMYLCATSRGGGYGYTFGSGTRLTVV.

The chain is built from TRBV28 and TRBJ1-2; 10 bases map to TRBD1. CDR1 is MDHEN and CDR2 is SYDVKM in the germline V gene. Unmatched junction bases numbered 12, after V lost 6 bases and J lost 2 bases. This CDR3 contains 17 residues. CDR3 in DNA: TGTGCCAGCAGCTATCCGGGACAGGGGTCGAAGAACTATGGCTACACCTTC. This codes for CASSYPGQGSKNYGYTF.

There are a few counts of this clone. The chain links TRBV5-1 to TRBJ1-3; the D gene is possibly TRBD1 (6 bases). This CDR3 comprises 16 residues. Deletions cut 0 bases from V and 0 bases from J, with 10 bases between. Germline V gene lookup returns CDR1 SGHRS and CDR2 YFSETQ. The CDR3 spells CASSLGTGSSGNTIYF. CDR3 sequence (DNA): TGCGCCAGCAGCTTGGGAACAGGGAGCTCTGGAAACACCATATATTTT.

V and J are TRBV2 and TRBJ2-5; D might be TRBD2 (6 bases). The CDR3 is 14 residues long. Per the germline V gene, CDR1 is SNHLY and CDR2 is FYNNEI. Trimming cost V 7 bases and J 3 bases, with 15 bases left between them. CDR3 sequence reads: CASISGTSKETQYF. The CDR3 DNA sequence: TGTGCCAGCATCTCCGGGACTTCTAAAGAGACCCAGTACTTC.

The chain uses TRBV5-6 and TRBJ2-2; maybe TRBD1 (6 bases). This CDR3 is 16 amino acids long. The ends were cut back, 5 bases at V and 2 bases at J, with 16 bases in the middle. Germline lookup yields CDR1 SGHDT and CDR2 YYEEEE. CDR3 loop: CASRSDRKLNTGELFF. DNA for the CDR3: TGTGCCAGCAGATCTGACAGGAAACTCAACACCGGGGAGCTGTTTTTT.

This chain uses TRBV14 with TRBJ2-1; D possibly matches TRBD1 or TRBD2 (5 bases each). The CDR3 contains 16 residues. Deletions cut 1 base from V and 2 bases from J, with 12 bases between. Germline lookup yields CDR1 SGHDN and CDR2 FVKESK. The CDR3 here is CASSQVGAGTYNEQFF. DNA of the CDR3: TGTGCCAGCAGCCAAGTCGGGGCAGGGACCTACAATGAGCAGTTCTTC.

V and J are TRBV4-2 and TRBJ1-5, with D possibly TRBD1 on 5 matching bases. This CDR3 region has 16 residues. CDR1 and CDR2 (germline): LGHNA, YNFKEQ. V was cut by 1 base and J by 3 bases, with 13 bases left in between. CDR3 DNA: TGTGCCAGCAGCCAAGTTCAGGGTACATTCAATCAGCCCCAGCATTTT. It encodes CASSQVQGTFNQPQHF.

The V gene is TRBV5-1, the J gene TRBJ2-2, with D maybe TRBD2 (6 bases). V shed 4 bases and J shed 5 bases, with 12 bases lying between them. CDR1 is SGHRS and CDR2 is YFSETQ in the germline V gene. There are 14 residues in the CDR3. The CDR3 region has the DNA TGCGCCAGCAGCCCGGAGGGATGGACCGGGGAGCTGTTTTTT. Its translation: CASSPEGWTGELFF.

The rearrangement joins TRBV7-2 to TRBJ1-1; 8 bases map to TRBD1. Germline CDR1 reads SGHTA; CDR2 reads FQGNSA. V was clipped by 5 bases and J by 1 base; unmatched bases: 6. The CDR3 loop spans 15 amino acids. The CDR3 sequence is CASSNRQGTNTEAFF. In DNA, the CDR3 is TGTGCCAGCAGCAACCGACAGGGGACGAACACTGAAGCTTTCTTT. Filled out from reference TRBV7-2 and TRBJ1-1, the complete variable domain reads GAGVSQSPSNKVTEKGKDVELRCDPISGHTALYWYRQSLGQGLEFLIYFQGNSAPDKSGLPSDRFSAERTGGSVSTLTIQRTQQEDSAVYLCASSNRQGTNTEAFFGQGTRLTVV.

This chain connects TRBV21-1 to TRBJ1-6. TRBV21-1 is a recognized pseudogene. CDR3 length equals 18 residues. The CDR3 region has the DNA TGTGCCAGCAGCTGGTGTTTAATAGGGGGGGTTTATAATTCACCCCTCCACTTT. The encoded protein is CASSWCLIGGVYNSPLHF.

This chain links TRBV7-2 with TRBJ1-2; 8 bases line up with TRBD1. Germline V CDR1 and CDR2: SGHTA, FQGNSA. CDR3 length: 15 amino acids. V lost 5 bases to trimming and J lost 3 bases; unmatched junction nucleotides: 8. CDR3 bases: TGTGCCAGCAGCGCCCGGACAGGGTGGGACTATGGCTACACCTTC. Encoded protein: CASSARTGWDYGYTF.